This T cell receptor beta chain was sequenced during a study of OX40 agonist ivuxolimab in advanced cancers. Study context: Intravenous ivuxolimab was administered to patients every 2 weeks at 0.01 to 10 mg/kg. Hepatocellular carcinoma, melanoma, renal cell or head and neck cancer affected the dose-escalation patients.

Points from the study as a whole: Compared with others, partial responders at 0.1-3.0 mg/kg displayed clonal expansion among the lowest. In general, CD8+ T cells held more expanded clones than CD4+ did, on average.

Using immunoSEQ multiplex PCR, the repertoire was profiled, and TCRdb retains in-frame clones only, with some absent. The table lists fewer than 80,000 clones, approximately 90% of them singletons, with 6.5% in the top ten. Germline V gene lookup returns CDR1 SGHAT and CDR2 FQDESV (reference sequence). J was trimmed by 5 bases and V by 4 bases; bases with no gene match: 14. This CDR3 comprises 17 residues. This clone was seen just once. What it binds is unknown. Sequenced here: CD4+ or CD8+ T cells sorted from blood, sampled in a trial of the OX40 agonist ivuxolimab. The clonotype originates from an adult with an advanced solid tumor such as melanoma, head and neck, liver or kidney cancer. The J gene is TRBJ2-5, the V gene TRBV11-1; 9 nucleotides align to TRBD1. CDR3 sequence: CASSSPSRGTGSETQYF. The CDR3 nucleotides read TGTGCCAGCAGCTCGCCCTCCAGAGGGACAGGGTCGGAGACCCAGTACTTC.